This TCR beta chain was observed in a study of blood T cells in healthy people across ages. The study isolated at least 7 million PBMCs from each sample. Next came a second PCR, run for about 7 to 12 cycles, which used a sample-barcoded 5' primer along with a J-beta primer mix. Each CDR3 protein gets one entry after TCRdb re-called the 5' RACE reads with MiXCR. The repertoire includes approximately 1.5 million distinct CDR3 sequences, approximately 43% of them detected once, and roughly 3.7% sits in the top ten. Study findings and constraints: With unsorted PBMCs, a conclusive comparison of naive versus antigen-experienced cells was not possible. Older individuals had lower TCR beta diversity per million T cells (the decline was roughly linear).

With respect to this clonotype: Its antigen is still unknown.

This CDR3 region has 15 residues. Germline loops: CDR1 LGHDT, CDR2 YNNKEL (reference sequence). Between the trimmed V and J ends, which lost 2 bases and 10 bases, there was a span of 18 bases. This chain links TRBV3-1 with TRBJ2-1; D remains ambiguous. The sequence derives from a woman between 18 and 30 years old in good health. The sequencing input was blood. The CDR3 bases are TGTGCCAGCAGCCAATTTGGTGGAAGCCTCGGGGAGCAGTTCTTC. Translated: CASSQFGGSLGEQFF.